This T cell receptor beta chain derives from a study of shared clonotypes between healthy human individuals (dated by TCRdb to between 2020 and 2021). As for the study more broadly: A couple of women and a few men aged 18 to 49 years were included in the cohort. Per donor, three plates each were used for CD4 naive and CD4 memory, two for CD8 naive, and one for CD8 memory. To estimate repertoire size and how much clonotypes are shared between individuals, the study performed deep sequencing of blood TCR repertoires from a few healthy adults. Libraries were prepared and TCR repertoires were sequenced by different laboratories using diverse techniques, in order to increase sequencing depth and limit assay-specific biases. Per donor, leukapheresis produced somewhere between about 0.9 and 9.5 billion PBMCs. The paper as a whole reports these results and caveats: Rarefaction of sorted-subset datasets indicated incomplete sequencing despite the large sequencing depth. Clonotypes shared by all four sorted-subset donors showed higher generation probabilities than non-shared clonotypes. The genetic and exposure-history diversity represented was limited by the small number of donors. Pairwise subsampling led to the expectation that sequencing depth would affect the degree of clonotype sharing among donors. Estimated clonotype richness was generally larger for naive than for memory subsets. Sampling was restricted to blood, and TCR repertoires in tissue are likely to differ from TCR repertoires in blood. When a handful of donors were compared, the shared fraction of clonotypes was about 5.5% for naive CD4, around 3.5% for naive CD8, 2% to 2.5% for memory CD4, and under 0.5% for memory CD8.

CD8 naive samples consisted of CD45RO-negative cells that were positively selected for CCR7, yielding a CD45RA+CCR7+ population without TemRA cells. Donors were healthy HIV-negative adults with no recently reported acute infections or vaccinations. Every donor was a Caucasian adult residing in Nashville, Tennessee, USA. After blood collection by leukapheresis, PBMCs were isolated using Ficoll-Histopaque density gradient centrifugation and then cryopreserved in the vapor phase of liquid nitrogen. Analytical flow cytometry was used to check the purity and quantity of every magnetically sorted T cell population. Genomic DNA was isolated from each sorted fraction and quantified by UV absorbance on a Nanodrop 2000c. This clone was seen once. Its antigen remains undetermined. Nothing much larger sits one base from this clone, and base qualities are not available. TCR CDR3 regions were amplified from genomic DNA by multiplex PCR using the deep immunoSEQ assay. Extracted genomic DNA from each cell subset was distributed evenly across all wells of several immunoSEQ 96-well plates, and each plate was treated as a replicate. For sorted subsets, 200 to 250 ng of genomic DNA, equivalent to some 30,000 T cell genomes, went into each replicate PCR. The purified libraries were quantified using a Qubit 3.0 fluorometer, sized with a Bioanalyzer 2100, and then quantified again using the KAPA Library Quantification kit. A separate single-read 150-cycle Illumina NextSeq 550 flow cell was used to sequence each immunoSEQ 96-well plate. Per the authors' processing: Because the immunoSEQ output included only junctional sequences and no quality scores, the filtering could not be the same as the filtering used for full-length reads. Sequences were annotated with PyIR, a Python wrapper for IgBLAST v1.9, using IMGT germline references to assign V/J genes and CDR3. Any read was removed if the V/J assignment was weak (E-value above 1e-6), the CDR3 was missing, or the read contained stop codons, out-of-frame junctions, or ambiguous translated residues. V3J clonotypes were defined as sequences sharing the same inferred V gene, J gene, and CDR3 amino acid sequence. Percentage overlap between repertoires was computed as shared unique clonotypes divided by the size of the smaller repertoire. Richness of each repertoire was evaluated using RTK rarefaction, the Chao1 estimator, and Recon v2.1 estimates of unobserved clonotypes. For all TCRbeta clonotypes obtained by the gDNA method from four donors, generation probabilities were computed with OLGA. TCRdb retrieved this table from immuneACCESS and kept in-frame rearrangements only. Not all clones are present; in checked studies, unresolved V genes account for under half, and no reason is known for the remainder. V and J calls and clone size are as listed in that table; D and trimming were resolved from the DNA. The table for this sample lists about 2.1 million clones; around 95% of them were counted only once. Around 1.8% of the sample goes to the ten largest clones.

The germline V gene yields SGHAT for CDR1 and FQNNGV for CDR2. From cysteine to phenylalanine, the CDR3 is 13 amino acids long. Here the CDR3 DNA is all that survives: 39 bases in frame from base 1. The junction shows trimming of 0 bases on V and 11 bases on J, and the gene matches do not reach 6 bases of it. The rearranged segments are TRBV11-2 and TRBJ1-1, with 7 middle bases fitting TRBD1. Material for sequencing was naive CD8+ T cells from PBMCs. Per the publication, the cell subset or site label means: CD45RA+CCR7+. The sequence derives from a man in his late teens or twenties in good health. Some clones in this sample may be carry-over from other donors' samples. The CDR3 protein is CASSLEADRAAFF. The nucleotide sequence is TGTGCCAGCAGCTTAGAAGCAGACAGGGCGGCTTTCTTT.